This TCR beta chain was observed in a study of blood T cell repertoires in COVID-19. Sequencing was performed with immunoSEQ multiplex PCR; in TCRdb, only in-frame clones are kept and a portion is missing. Among 250,000 or so clones, 75% to 90% were seen once, and the ten largest hold around 3%. In germline, CDR1 is MNHEY, CDR2 SVGEGT. J was trimmed by 9 bases and V by 4 bases; bases with no gene match: 1. The CDR3 is 14 amino acids. The chain uses TRBV6-2 or TRBV6-3 and TRBJ2-1; 15 bases are a match to TRBD2. Source material: PBMCs or T cells enriched from blood (not recorded which). The receptor was isolated from a woman aged 40 to 55 who had been exposed to COVID-19. The CDR3 DNA sequence: TGTGCCAGCAGTTGGGGACTAGCGGGAGGTGAGCAGTTCTTC. Amino acids: CASSWGLAGGEQFF.